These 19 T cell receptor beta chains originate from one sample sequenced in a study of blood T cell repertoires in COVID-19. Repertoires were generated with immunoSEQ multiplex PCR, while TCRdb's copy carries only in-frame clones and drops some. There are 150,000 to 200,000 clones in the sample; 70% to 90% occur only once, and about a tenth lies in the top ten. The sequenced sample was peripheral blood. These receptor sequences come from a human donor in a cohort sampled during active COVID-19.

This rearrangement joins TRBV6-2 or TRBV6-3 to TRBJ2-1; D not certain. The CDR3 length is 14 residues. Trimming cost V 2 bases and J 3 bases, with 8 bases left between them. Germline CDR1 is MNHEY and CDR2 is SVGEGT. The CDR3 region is CASSYSPIYNEQFF. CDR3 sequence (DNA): TGTGCCAGCAGTTACAGCCCAATCTACAATGAGCAGTTCTTC.

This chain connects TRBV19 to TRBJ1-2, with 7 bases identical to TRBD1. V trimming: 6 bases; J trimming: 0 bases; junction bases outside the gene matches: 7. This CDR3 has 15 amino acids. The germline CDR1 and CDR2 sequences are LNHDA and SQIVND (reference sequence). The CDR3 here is CASSEDRASNYGYTF. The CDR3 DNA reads TGTGCCAGTAGCGAAGACAGGGCTTCTAACTATGGCTACACCTTC.

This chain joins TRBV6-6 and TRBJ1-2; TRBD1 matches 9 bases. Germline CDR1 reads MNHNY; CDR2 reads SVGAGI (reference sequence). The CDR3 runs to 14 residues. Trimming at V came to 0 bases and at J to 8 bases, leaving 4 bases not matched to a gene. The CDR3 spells CASSYSTGGNGYTF. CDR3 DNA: TGTGCCAGCAGTTACTCAACAGGGGGCAACGGCTACACCTTC.

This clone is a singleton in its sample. DNA of the CDR3: TGTGCCAGCAGCCTGGGGCCGAACACTGAAGCTTTCTTT. Its protein product is CASSLGPNTEAFF. The chain employs TRBV14 and TRBJ1-1; maybe TRBD1 (5 bases). CDR1 is SGHDN, CDR2 FVKESK, per germline. The CDR3 extends over 13 amino acids. The germline V and J ends were trimmed by 4 bases and 1 base, with 7 bases remaining between them.

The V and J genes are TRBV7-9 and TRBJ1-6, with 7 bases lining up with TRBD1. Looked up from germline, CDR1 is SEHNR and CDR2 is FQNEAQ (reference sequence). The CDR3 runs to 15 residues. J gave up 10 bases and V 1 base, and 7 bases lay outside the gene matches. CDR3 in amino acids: CASSLVRDSHSPLHF. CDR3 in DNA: TGTGCCAGCAGCTTAGTACGGGACAGCCACTCACCCCTCCACTTT.

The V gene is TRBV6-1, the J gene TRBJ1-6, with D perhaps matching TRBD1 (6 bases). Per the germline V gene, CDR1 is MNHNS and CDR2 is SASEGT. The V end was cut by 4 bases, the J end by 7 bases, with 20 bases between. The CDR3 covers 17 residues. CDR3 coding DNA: TGTGCCAGCAGTGCGGGGGGCATTACCAATTCGAATTCACCCCTCCACTTT. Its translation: CASSAGGITNSNSPLHF.

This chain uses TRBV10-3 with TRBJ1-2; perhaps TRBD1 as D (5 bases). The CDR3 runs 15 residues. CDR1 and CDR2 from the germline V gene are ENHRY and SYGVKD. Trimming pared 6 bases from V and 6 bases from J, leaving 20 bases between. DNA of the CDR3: TGTGCCATCAGACAACAGGTTTCACGTACCCATGGCTACACCTTC. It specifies CAIRQQVSRTHGYTF.

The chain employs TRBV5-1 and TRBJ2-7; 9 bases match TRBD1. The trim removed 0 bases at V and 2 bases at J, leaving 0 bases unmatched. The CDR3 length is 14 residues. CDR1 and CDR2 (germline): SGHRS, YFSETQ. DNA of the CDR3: TGCGCCAGCAGCTTGGGGGACAGGGCCTACGAGCAGTACTTC. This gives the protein CASSLGDRAYEQYF.

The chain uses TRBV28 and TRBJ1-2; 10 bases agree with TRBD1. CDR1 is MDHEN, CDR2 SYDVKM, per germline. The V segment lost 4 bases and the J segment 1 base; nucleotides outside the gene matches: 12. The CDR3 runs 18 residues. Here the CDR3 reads CASSSLGDRGVFNYGYTF. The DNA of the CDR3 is TGTGCCAGCAGTTCTCTTGGGGACAGGGGCGTATTTAACTATGGCTACACCTTC.

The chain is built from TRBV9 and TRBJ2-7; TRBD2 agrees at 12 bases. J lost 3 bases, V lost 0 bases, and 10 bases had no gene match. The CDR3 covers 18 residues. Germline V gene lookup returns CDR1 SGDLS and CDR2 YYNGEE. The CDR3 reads CASSVDASGGVINYEQYF. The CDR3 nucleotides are TGTGCCAGCAGCGTAGACGCTAGCGGGGGGGTTATCAACTACGAGCAGTACTTC.

Here the CDR3 reads CASSFSGTGTRREQFF. The DNA of the CDR3 is TGTGCCAGTAGTTTTTCCGGGACAGGGACCCGCAGGGAGCAGTTCTTC. The rearrangement uses TRBV19 and TRBJ2-1, with 9 bases fitting TRBD1. This CDR3 has 16 residues. Looked up from germline, CDR1 is LNHDA and CDR2 is SQIVND (reference sequence). The V gene end was trimmed by 5 bases and the J gene end by 10 bases; junction bases not matched to a gene: 15. The full variable domain, completed using reference TRBV19 and TRBJ2-1, is DGGITQSPKYLFRKEGQNVTLSCEQNLNHDAMYWYRQDPGQGLRLIYYSQIVNDFQKGDIAEGYSVSREKKESFPLTVTSAQKNPTAFYLCASSFSGTGTRREQFFGPGTRLTVL.

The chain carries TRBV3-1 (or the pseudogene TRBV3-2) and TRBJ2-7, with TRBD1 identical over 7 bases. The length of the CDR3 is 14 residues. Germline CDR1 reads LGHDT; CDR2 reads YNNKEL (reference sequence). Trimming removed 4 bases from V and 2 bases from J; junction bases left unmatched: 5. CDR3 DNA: TGTGCCAGCAGCCTAGGGGACAGAGCCTACGAGCAGTACTTC. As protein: CASSLGDRAYEQYF.

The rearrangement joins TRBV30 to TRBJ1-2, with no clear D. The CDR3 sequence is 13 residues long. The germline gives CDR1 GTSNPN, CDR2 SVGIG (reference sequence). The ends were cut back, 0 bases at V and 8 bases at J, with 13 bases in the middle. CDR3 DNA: TGTGCCTGGAGTGTAGAGGCAGTAAACGGCTACACCTTC. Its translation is CAWSVEAVNGYTF. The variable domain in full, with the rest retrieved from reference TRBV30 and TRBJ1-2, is SQTIHQWPATLVQPVGSPLSLECTVEGTSNPNLYWYRQAAGRGLQLLFYSVGIGQISSEVPQNLSASRPQDRQFILSSKKLLLSDSGFYLCAWSVEAVNGYTFGSGTRLTVV.

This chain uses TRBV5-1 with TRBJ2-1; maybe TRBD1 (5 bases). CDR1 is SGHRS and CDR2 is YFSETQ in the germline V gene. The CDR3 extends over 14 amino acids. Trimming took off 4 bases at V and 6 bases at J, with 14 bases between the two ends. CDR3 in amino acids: CASSPLGQFNEQFF. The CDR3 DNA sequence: TGCGCCAGCAGCCCTTTGGGGCAGTTCAATGAGCAGTTCTTC.

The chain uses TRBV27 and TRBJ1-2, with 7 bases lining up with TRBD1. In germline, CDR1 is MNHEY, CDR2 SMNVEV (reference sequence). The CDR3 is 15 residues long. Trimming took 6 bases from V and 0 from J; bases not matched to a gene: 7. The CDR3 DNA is TGTGCCAGCAGCCCCTATGGACAGGCTAACTATGGCTACACCTTC. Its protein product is CASSPYGQANYGYTF.

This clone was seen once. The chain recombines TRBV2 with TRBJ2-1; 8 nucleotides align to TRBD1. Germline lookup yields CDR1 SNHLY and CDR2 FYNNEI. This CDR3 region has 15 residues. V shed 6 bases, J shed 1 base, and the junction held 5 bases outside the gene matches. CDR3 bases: TGTGCCAGCAGCGCCACAGGGGGTTCCTACAATGAGCAGTTCTTC. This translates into CASSATGGSYNEQFF.

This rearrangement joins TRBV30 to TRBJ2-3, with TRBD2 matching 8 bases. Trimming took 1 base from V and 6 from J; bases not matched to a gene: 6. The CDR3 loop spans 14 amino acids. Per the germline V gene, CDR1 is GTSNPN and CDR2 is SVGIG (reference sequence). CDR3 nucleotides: TGTGCCTGGAGTGGGGGGGCTAGCGGGGATACGCAGTATTTT. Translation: CAWSGGASGDTQYF.

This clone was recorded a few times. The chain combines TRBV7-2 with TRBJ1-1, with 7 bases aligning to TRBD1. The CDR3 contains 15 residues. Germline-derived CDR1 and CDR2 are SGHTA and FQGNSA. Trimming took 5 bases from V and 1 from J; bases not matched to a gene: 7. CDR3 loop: CASSPQTGTNTEAFF. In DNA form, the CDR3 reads TGTGCCAGCAGCCCCCAGACAGGGACGAACACTGAAGCTTTCTTT.

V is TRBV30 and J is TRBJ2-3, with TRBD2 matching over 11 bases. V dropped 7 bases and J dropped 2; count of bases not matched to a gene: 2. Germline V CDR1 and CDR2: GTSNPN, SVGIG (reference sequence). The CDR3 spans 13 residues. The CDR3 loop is CALTSGTTDTQYF. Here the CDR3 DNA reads TGTGCCTTGACTAGCGGGACCACAGATACGCAGTATTTT. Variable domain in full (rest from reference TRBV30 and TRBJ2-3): SQTIHQWPATLVQPVGSPLSLECTVEGTSNPNLYWYRQAAGRGLQLLFYSVGIGQISSEVPQNLSASRPQDRQFILSSKKLLLSDSGFYLCALTSGTTDTQYFGPGTRLTVL.